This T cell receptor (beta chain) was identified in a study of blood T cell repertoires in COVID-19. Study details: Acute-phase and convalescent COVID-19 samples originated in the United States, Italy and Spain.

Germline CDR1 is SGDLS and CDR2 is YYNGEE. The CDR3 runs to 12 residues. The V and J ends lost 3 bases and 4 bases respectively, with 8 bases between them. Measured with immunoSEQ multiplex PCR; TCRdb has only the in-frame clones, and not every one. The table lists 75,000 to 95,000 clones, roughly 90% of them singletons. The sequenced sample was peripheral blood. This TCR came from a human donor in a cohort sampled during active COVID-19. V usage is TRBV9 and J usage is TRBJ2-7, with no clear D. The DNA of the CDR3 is TGTGCCAGCAGCGGGAACGGGTACGAGCAGTACTTC. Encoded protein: CASSGNGYEQYF.